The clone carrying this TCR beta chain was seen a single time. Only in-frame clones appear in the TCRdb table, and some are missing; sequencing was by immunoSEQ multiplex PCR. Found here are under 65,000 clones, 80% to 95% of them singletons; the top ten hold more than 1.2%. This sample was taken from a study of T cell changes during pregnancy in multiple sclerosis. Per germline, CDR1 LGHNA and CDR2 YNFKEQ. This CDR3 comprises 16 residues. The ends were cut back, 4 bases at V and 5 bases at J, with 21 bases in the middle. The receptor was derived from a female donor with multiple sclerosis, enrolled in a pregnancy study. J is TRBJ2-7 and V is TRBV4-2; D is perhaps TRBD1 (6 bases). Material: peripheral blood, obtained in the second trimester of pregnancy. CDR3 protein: CASSPSEGGRPDEQYF. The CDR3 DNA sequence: TGTGCCAGCAGCCCATCCGAAGGGGGACGGCCAGACGAGCAGTACTTC.